This T cell receptor beta chain was captured in a study of early T cells in non-severe SARS-CoV-2 infection. Across the study: The chains were unpaired, and the sequenced material was bulk RNA from unsorted whole blood.

General study results and limits: VDJdb matching favored anti-spike CD8 responses, missing private and CD4 specificities.

To note about this clonotype: Its target is unknown.

Per the germline V gene, CDR1 is KGHDR and CDR2 is SFDVKD. J was trimmed by 2 bases and V by 6 bases; bases with no gene match: 12. CDR3 length: 17 amino acids. The protocol attached unique molecular identifiers to individual cDNA molecules. TCRdb re-called the 5' RACE reads through MiXCR, storing one row per CDR3 protein. The sample has fewer than 100,000 distinct CDR3 sequences, roughly 6% seen once; the top ten hold 6.5% to 9%. This clonotype was obtained from an adult who was a healthcare worker with PCR-confirmed SARS-CoV-2 infection or an uninfected control (not recorded which). The material sequenced was whole blood. This rearrangement joins TRBV24-1 to TRBJ2-1; TRBD1 matches at 7 bases. Here the CDR3 reads CATSPTETGDPYNEQFF. CDR3 in DNA: TGTGCCACCAGTCCAACAGAAACAGGGGACCCCTACAATGAGCAGTTCTTC.